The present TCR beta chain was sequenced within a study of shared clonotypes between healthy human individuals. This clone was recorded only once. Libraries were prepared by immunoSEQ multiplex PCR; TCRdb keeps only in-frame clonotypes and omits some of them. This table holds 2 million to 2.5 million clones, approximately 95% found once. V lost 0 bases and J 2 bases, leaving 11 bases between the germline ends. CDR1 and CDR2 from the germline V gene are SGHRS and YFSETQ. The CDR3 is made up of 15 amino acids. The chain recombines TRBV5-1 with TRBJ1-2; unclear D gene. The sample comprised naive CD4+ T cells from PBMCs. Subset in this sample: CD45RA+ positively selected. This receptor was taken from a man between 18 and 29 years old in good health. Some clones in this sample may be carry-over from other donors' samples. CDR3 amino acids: CASSLDVAANYGYTF. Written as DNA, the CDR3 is TGCGCCAGCAGCTTGGATGTGGCAGCCAACTATGGCTACACCTTC.